A selection of T cell receptor beta chains follows, all from one sample in a study of cytomegalovirus exposure and HLA in healthy donors. Sequencing was performed with immunoSEQ multiplex PCR; in TCRdb, only in-frame clones are kept and a portion is missing. The sample has about 160,000 clones, roughly four fifths seen once. The sample comprised PBMCs. The receptor source for this set is a woman younger than 30 in good health and CMV-seronegative. The CDR3 runs from the conserved cysteine through the conserved F or W. The D gene is left open where the match is weak. Clone size, where shown, is once, few, many, or a class for clones that have expanded.

size: once; V: TRBV5-5; J: TRBJ1-1; D: -; length: 14; CDR3: CASTTLLRNTEAFF; DNA: TGTGCCAGCACCACCCTTCTAAGGAACACTGAAGCTTTCTTT
size: few; V: TRBV14; J: TRBJ2-5; D: -; length: 13; CDR3: CASSPLRLETQYF; DNA: TGTGCCAGCAGTCCCCTCCGTTTAGAGACCCAGTACTTC
size: -; V: TRBV9; J: TRBJ2-7; D: TRBD2; length: 14; CDR3: CASSVGGGTYEQYF; DNA: TGTGCCAGCAGCGTAGGCGGGGGGACCTACGAGCAGTACTTC
size: -; V: TRBV7-8; J: TRBJ1-1; D: TRBD1; length: 17; CDR3: CASSLDRVTLMNTEAFF; DNA: TGTGCCAGCAGCCTCGACAGGGTAACCCTGATGAACACTGAAGCTTTCTTT
size: -; V: TRBV7-3; J: TRBJ1-2; D: TRBD1; length: 13; CDR3: CASSATGADGYTF; DNA: TGTGCCAGCAGCGCGACAGGGGCGGATGGCTACACCTTC
size: -; V: TRBV9; J: TRBJ2-3; D: -; length: 18; CDR3: CASSVDPGLARSTDTQYF; DNA: TGTGCCAGCAGCGTAGACCCCGGGCTAGCGCGAAGCACAGATACGCAGTATTTT
size: -; V: TRBV5-1; J: TRBJ2-3; D: TRBD2; length: 17; CDR3: CASSLAQTVQRGDTQYF; DNA: TGCGCCAGCAGCTTGGCTCAAACTGTCCAGCGGGGAGATACGCAGTATTTT
size: -; V: TRBV9; J: TRBJ1-5; D: -; length: 14; CDR3: CASSVGRGDQPQHF; DNA: TGTGCCAGCAGCGTAGGCAGGGGAGATCAGCCCCAGCATTTT
size: -; V: TRBV10-3; J: TRBJ1-1; D: TRBD1; length: 18; CDR3: CAISEREPGQGMNTEAFF; DNA: TGTGCCATCAGTGAACGCGAACCGGGACAGGGCATGAACACTGAAGCTTTCTTT
size: -; V: TRBV27; J: TRBJ1-5; D: TRBD1; length: 16; CDR3: CASSLYGTGRNQPQHF; DNA: TGTGCCAGCAGTCTCTACGGGACAGGGCGCAATCAGCCCCAGCATTTT
size: -; V: TRBV20-1; J: TRBJ2-7; D: -; length: 10; CDR3: CSASTYEQYF; DNA: TGCAGTGCTAGTACCTACGAGCAGTACTTC
size: few; V: TRBV12-5; J: TRBJ2-7; D: TRBD2; length: 13; CDR3: CASALAEGYEQYF; DNA: TGTGCTAGTGCCCTAGCGGAGGGTTACGAGCAGTACTTC
size: -; V: TRBV5-1; J: TRBJ2-7; D: TRBD1; length: 14; CDR3: CASSLSRTGAEQYF; DNA: TGCGCCAGCAGCTTAAGCCGGACAGGGGCCGAGCAGTACTTC
size: -; V: TRBV6-4; J: TRBJ2-1; D: TRBD2; length: 15; CDR3: CASSETSGRANEQFF; DNA: TGTGCCAGCAGTGAGACTAGCGGGAGGGCCAATGAGCAGTTCTTC